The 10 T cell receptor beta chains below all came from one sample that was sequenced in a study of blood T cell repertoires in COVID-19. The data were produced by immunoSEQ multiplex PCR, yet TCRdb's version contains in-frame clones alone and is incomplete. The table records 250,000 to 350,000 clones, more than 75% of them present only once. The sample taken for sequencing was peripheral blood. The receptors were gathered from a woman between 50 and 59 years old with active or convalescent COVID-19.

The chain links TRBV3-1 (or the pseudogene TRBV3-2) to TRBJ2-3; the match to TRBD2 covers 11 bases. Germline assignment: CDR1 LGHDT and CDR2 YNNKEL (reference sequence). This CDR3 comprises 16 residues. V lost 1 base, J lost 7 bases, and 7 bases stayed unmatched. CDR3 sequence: CASSQARSGGANTQYF. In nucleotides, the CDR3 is TGTGCCAGCAGCCAAGCCCGTAGCGGGGGGGCAAATACGCAGTATTTT.

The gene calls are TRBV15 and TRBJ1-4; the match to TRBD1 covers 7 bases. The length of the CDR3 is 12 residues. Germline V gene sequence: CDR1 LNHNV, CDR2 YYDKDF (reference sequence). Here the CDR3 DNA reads TGTGCGGTCGGAGGGGGCCGTGAAAAACTGTTTTTT. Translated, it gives CAVGGGREKLFF.

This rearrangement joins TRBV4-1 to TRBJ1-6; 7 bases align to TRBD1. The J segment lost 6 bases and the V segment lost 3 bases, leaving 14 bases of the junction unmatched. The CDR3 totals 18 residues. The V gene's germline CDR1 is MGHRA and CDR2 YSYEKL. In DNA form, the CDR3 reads TGCGCCAGCAGCCACCAAGACAGGGCCCTATTTCCTAATTCACCCCTCCACTTT. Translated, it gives CASSHQDRALFPNSPLHF.

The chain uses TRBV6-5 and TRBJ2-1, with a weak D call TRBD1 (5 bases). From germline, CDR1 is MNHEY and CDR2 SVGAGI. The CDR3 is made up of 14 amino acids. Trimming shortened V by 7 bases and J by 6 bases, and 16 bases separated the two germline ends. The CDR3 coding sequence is TGTGCCAGCAATAGGGGCAGGGTGAGCAATGAGCAGTTCTTC. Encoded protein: CASNRGRVSNEQFF.

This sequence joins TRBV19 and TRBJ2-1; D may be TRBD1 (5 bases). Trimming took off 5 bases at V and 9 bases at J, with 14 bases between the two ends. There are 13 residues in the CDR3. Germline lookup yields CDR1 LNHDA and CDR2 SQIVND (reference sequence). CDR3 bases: TGTGCCAGTAGTGGCAGGGAACTTAGTGAGCAGTTCTTC. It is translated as CASSGRELSEQFF.

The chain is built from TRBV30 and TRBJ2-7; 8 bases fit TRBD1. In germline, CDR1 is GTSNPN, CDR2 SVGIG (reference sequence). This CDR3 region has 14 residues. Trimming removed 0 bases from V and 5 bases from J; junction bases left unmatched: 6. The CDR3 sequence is CAWSVRTGRHEQYF. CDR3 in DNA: TGTGCCTGGAGTGTTAGGACAGGGCGACACGAGCAGTACTTC.

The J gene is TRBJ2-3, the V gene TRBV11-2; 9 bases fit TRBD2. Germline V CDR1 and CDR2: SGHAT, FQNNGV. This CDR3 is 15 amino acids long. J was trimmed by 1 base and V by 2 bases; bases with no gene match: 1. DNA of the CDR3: TGTGCCAGCAGCTTAATAGCGGGGGGCACAGATACGCAGTATTTT. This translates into CASSLIAGGTDTQYF.

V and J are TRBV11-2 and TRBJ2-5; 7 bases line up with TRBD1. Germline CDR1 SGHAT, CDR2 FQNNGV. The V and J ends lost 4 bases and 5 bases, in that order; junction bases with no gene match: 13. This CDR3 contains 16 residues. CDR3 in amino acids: CASSSLTEVGGETQYF. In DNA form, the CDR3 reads TGTGCCAGCAGCTCCCTTACGGAGGTAGGGGGCGAGACCCAGTACTTC. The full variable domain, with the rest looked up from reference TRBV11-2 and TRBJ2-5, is EAGVAQSPRYKIIEKRQSVAFWCNPISGHATLYWYQQILGQGPKLLIQFQNNGVVDDSQLPKDRFSAERLKGVDSTLKIQPAKLEDSAVYLCASSSLTEVGGETQYFGPGTRLLVL.

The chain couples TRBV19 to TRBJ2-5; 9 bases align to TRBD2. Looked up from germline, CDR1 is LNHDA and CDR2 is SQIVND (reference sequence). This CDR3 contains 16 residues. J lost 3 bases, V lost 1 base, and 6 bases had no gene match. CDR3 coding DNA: TGTGCCAGTAGTATAGCCCCCCTAGCGGGGAAAGAGACCCAGTACTTC. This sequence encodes CASSIAPLAGKETQYF.

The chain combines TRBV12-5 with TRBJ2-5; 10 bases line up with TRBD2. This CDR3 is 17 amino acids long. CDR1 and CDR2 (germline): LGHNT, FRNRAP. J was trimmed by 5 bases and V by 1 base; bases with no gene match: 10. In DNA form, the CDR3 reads TGTGCTAGTGGTTTGGGCCGTACTAGCGGGGTAGGGGAGACCCAGTACTTC. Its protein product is CASGLGRTSGVGETQYF.